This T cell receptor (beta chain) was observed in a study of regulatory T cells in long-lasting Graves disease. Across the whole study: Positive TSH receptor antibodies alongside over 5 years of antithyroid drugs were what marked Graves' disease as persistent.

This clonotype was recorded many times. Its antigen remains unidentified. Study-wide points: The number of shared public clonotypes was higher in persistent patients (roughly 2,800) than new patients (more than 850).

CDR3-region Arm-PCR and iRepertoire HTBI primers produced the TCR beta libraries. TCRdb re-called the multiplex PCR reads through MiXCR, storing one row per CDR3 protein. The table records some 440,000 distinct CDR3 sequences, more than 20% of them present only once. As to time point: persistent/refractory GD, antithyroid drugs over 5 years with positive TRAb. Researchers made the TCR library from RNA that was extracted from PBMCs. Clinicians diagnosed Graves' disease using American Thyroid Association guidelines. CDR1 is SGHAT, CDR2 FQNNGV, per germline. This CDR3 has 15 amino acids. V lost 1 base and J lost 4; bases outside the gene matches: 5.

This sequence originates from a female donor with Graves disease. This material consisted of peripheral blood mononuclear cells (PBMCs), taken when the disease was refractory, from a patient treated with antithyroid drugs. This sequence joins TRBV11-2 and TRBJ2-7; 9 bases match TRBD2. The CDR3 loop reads CASSLGAGGRYEQYF. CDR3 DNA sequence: TGTGCCAGCAGCTTAGGGGCGGGAGGGCGATACGAGCAGTACTTC.